The present entry profiles one T cell receptor beta chain with its context. Its antigen remains unknown. Method: immunoSEQ multiplex PCR; TCRdb's copy keeps in-frame clones and lacks some. The table shows 150,000 to 200,000 clones, with approximately 94% occurring only once. This sample was taken from a study of T cell responses to AZD1222 COVID-19 vaccine. The study, taken as a whole, reports: Possibly, clonal diversity was underestimated; donors were largely white British and included more females.

This sequence was found in an adult in good health. The sample was peripheral blood, taken on day 0 of AZD1222 vaccination.

The CDR3 spells CASSLDLRGTGELFF. The CDR3 bases are TGTGCCAGCAGCTTAGATCTCAGGGGAACCGGGGAGCTGTTTTTT. V is TRBV11-3 and J is TRBJ2-2; TRBD1 might be the D (6 bases). In germline, CDR1 is SGHNT, CDR2 YENEEA. The CDR3 runs 15 residues. Trimming removed 0 bases from V and 5 bases from J, with 10 bases in between.